These T cell receptor beta chains were read from a single sample in a study of T-cell memory formation after mild COVID-19. TCRdb re-called the 5' RACE reads with MiXCR, one entry per CDR3 protein. Of roughly 240,000 distinct CDR3 sequences in the sample, around 15% were seen once. Sequencing was performed on PBMCs or a T cell subset sorted from them (not recorded which). The source is a man younger than 30 who had mild COVID-19 (a few samples of this study predate the infection). Cell type and time point are not known. Each CDR3 is given with its conserved first and last residue. Fields, in order: clone size, J gene, V gene, D gene, CDR3 DNA, CDR3 protein. The D gene is left open where the match is weak. Only part of the rows carry a size: once, few, many, or a class if the clone is expanded.

>many|TRBJ1-2|TRBV6-2/TRBV6-3|TRBD1
TGTGCCAGCAGTCAATCATCGACAGGGGATTCCAGCTATGGCTACACCTTC
CASSQSSTGDSSYGYTF
>few|TRBJ2-7|TRBV3-1|TRBD2
TGTGCCAGCAGCCAAGTAGCGGGGATAGGCGAGCAGTACTTC
CASSQVAGIGEQYF
>few|TRBJ2-5|TRBV4-3|NA
TGCGCCAGCAGCCCAGAGTTCGGAGGGAGAGGAGAGACCCAGTACTTC
CASSPEFGGRGETQYF
>few|TRBJ2-5|TRBV2|NA
TGTGCCAGCACCACCTACCTGGGAGAGACCCAGTACTTC
CASTTYLGETQYF
>few|TRBJ2-5|TRBV12-3/TRBV12-4|TRBD1
TGTGCCAGCAGTTATGGACAGGGTGTCCAAGAGACCCAGTACTTC
CASSYGQGVQETQYF
>NA|TRBJ2-7|TRBV5-1|TRBD1
TGCGCCAGCAGCCTATGGGACAGGGGAACCTACGAGCAGTACTTC
CASSLWDRGTYEQYF
>NA|TRBJ2-1|TRBV10-1|NA
TGCGCCAGCAGTGGGGATAGGAACAGGAGCTCCTACAATGAGCAGTTCTTC
CASSGDRNRSSYNEQFF
>NA|TRBJ1-5|TRBV7-2|NA
TGTGCCAGCAGCTTTGGGGACTATAGCAATCAGCCCCAGCATTTT
CASSFGDYSNQPQHF
>NA|TRBJ2-3|TRBV20-1|TRBD2
TGCAGTGCTAGATCCGGGACTAGCGGGGCCGTGAGGAGCACAGATACGCAGTATTTT
CSARSGTSGAVRSTDTQYF
>few|TRBJ2-5|TRBV10-3|TRBD1
TGTGCCATCAGCCCCGGGAACAGGGGGTCCCAAGAGACCCAGTACTTC
CAISPGNRGSQETQYF
>NA|TRBJ2-3|TRBV21-1|NA
TGTGCCAGTCCCAAGCCGCTAGCGGGGGGAGATACGCAGTATTTT
CASPKPLAGGDTQYF
>NA|TRBJ2-5|TRBV7-2|NA
TGTGCCAGCAGCGACAGTGGAGAGGAGACCCAGTACTTC
CASSDSGEETQYF
>few|TRBJ1-4|TRBV6-5|NA
TGTGCCAGCAGTAGGACCAGGAATGAAAAACTGTTTTTT
CASSRTRNEKLFF
>NA|TRBJ2-7|TRBV3-1|NA
TGTGCCAGCAGCCAAGTACCCCTAGTCTACGAGCAGTACTTC
CASSQVPLVYEQYF
>NA|TRBJ2-5|TRBV7-9|NA
TGTGCCAGCAGCCGCCGACAGACCCAAGAGACCCAGTACTTC
CASSRRQTQETQYF
>few|TRBJ2-3|TRBV5-1|TRBD2
TGCGCCAGCAGCTCCGGACTAGCGGACACAGATACGCAGTATTTT
CASSSGLADTDTQYF
>few|TRBJ2-1|TRBV7-3|NA
TGTGCCAGCAGCTTAGGGGGGAGGTACAATGAGCAGTTCTTC
CASSLGGRYNEQFF
>many|TRBJ1-2|TRBV7-9|NA
TGTGCCAGCAGCTTATCGGAGGGCTACACCTTC
CASSLSEGYTF
>few|TRBJ1-3|TRBV18|NA
TGTGCCAGCTCCCTCCGGGACATGGGAAACACCATATATTTT
CASSLRDMGNTIYF
>NA|TRBJ2-5|TRBV7-2|NA
TGTGCCACCTGCCCCCGGCGGGCGGGAGAGACCCAGTACTTC
CATCPRRAGETQYF
>NA|TRBJ2-5|TRBV7-2|TRBD2
TGTGCCAGCAGCTTAGATAGCGGGGGGACTCAAGAGACCCAGTACTTC
CASSLDSGGTQETQYF
>many|TRBJ2-6|TRBV11-2|NA
TGTGCCAGCCGCTTCTCTGGGGCCAACGTCCTGACTTTC
CASRFSGANVLTF
>NA|TRBJ1-1|TRBV18|NA
TGTGCCAGCTCACCAAGTAGTGGGGACACTGAAGCTTTCTTT
CASSPSSGDTEAFF
>once|TRBJ2-1|TRBV5-1|NA
TGCGCCAGCAGCTTCAGGGCAGGGATTTTCTACAATGAGCAGTTCTTC
CASSFRAGIFYNEQFF
>NA|TRBJ2-5|TRBV7-6|TRBD1
TGTGCCAGCAGCTTAGAAGGACAGGCTATATCGGAGACCCAGTACTTC
CASSLEGQAISETQYF
>few|TRBJ2-4|TRBV18|NA
TGTGCCAGCTCAGCAGACAGAGCGAACATTCAGTACTTC
CASSADRANIQYF
>many|TRBJ1-1|TRBV5-1|TRBD1
TGCGCCAGCAGCCCGGTGGGGACAGGGGGCGCGTACACTGAAGCTTTCTTT
CASSPVGTGGAYTEAFF
>few|TRBJ1-2|TRBV5-6|NA
TGTGCCAGCAGCTTGGCCCTTAACTATGGCTACACCTTC
CASSLALNYGYTF
>NA|TRBJ2-3|TRBV25-1|TRBD2
TGTGCCAGCAGTGAGGCCCTTTCAGGGAGGGCGCAGTATTTT
CASSEALSGRAQYF
>NA|TRBJ1-1|TRBV28|NA
TGTGCCAGCAGCCCGGACACCAGGAGGTTCACTGAAGCTTTCTTT
CASSPDTRRFTEAFF
>NA|TRBJ1-5|TRBV5-1|NA
TGTGCCAGCAGCTGGGGACGCGGCAATCAGCCCCAGCATTTT
CASSWGRGNQPQHF
>NA|TRBJ1-5|TRBV27|TRBD1
TGTGCCAGCAGTTCCGGGACAGGGCCCAATCAGCCCCAGCATTTT
CASSSGTGPNQPQHF
>NA|TRBJ2-3|TRBV25-1|TRBD2
TGTGCCAGCAGTGCAAGACTAGCGACAGATACGCAGTATTTT
CASSARLATDTQYF
>many|TRBJ2-2|TRBV5-1|NA
TGCGCCAGCAGCTTCAGGGGACGGTCCGGGGAGCTGTTTTTT
CASSFRGRSGELFF
>few|TRBJ1-2|TRBV4-2|NA
TGTGCCAGCAGCCAAGATAAAGGGGGCTATGGCTACACCTTC
CASSQDKGGYGYTF
>NA|TRBJ2-3|TRBV7-2|NA
TGTGCCAGCAGCCCCCGGGCGGGCGGGGATACGCAGTATTTT
CASSPRAGGDTQYF
>NA|TRBJ1-5|TRBV4-1|NA
TGCGCCAGCAGCCAAGAACCCCGGTCGGGTCAGCCCCAGCATTTT
CASSQEPRSGQPQHF
>many|TRBJ2-1|TRBV6-5|NA
TGTGCCAGCAGTTACAGCTCCTACAATGAGCAGTTCTTC
CASSYSSYNEQFF
>NA|TRBJ1-5|TRBV18|NA
TGTGCCAGCTCACCAAGGGGTCAGCCCCAGCATTTT
CASSPRGQPQHF
>many|TRBJ2-1|TRBV7-2|TRBD2
TGTGCCAGCAGCACCAACCTAGCGGGGGCCTACAATGAGCAGTTCTTC
CASSTNLAGAYNEQFF
>many|TRBJ2-5|TRBV11-2|TRBD1
TGTGCCAGCAGCTTAGATGGCAGGGGGCGGGAAGAGACCCAGTACTTC
CASSLDGRGREETQYF
>few|TRBJ2-3|TRBV12-3/TRBV12-4|TRBD2
TGTGCCAGCAAATTGACGGGGGGTACAGATACGCAGTATTTT
CASKLTGGTDTQYF
>few|TRBJ1-2|TRBV6-1|NA
TGTGCCAGCGGTTTAGGACCTAACTATGGCTACACCTTC
CASGLGPNYGYTF
>NA|TRBJ1-1|TRBV2|NA
TGTGCCAGCAAGATTCGAAGGAACACTGAAGCTTTCTTT
CASKIRRNTEAFF
>few|TRBJ2-3|TRBV15|TRBD2
TGTGCCACCACCGCTAGCGGGGTATATACAGATACGCAGTATTTT
CATTASGVYTDTQYF
>NA|TRBJ1-1|TRBV4-1|NA
TGCGCCAGCAGCCGGCTCAGGGAGGCTGAAGCTTTCTTT
CASSRLREAEAFF
>NA|TRBJ1-2|TRBV6-5|NA
TGTGCCACCCGGACGGGGCTCCGTGGCTACACCTTC
CATRTGLRGYTF
>few|TRBJ2-1|TRBV10-3|NA
TGTGCCATCAATTCGGGAGACAATGAGCAGTTCTTC
CAINSGDNEQFF
>many|TRBJ2-1|TRBV5-1|TRBD2
TGCGCCAGCAGCTTGGATAGCGGGGGAGTACTGGGGCAGTTCTTC
CASSLDSGGVLGQFF
>NA|TRBJ1-5|TRBV20-1|TRBD1
TGCAGTGCGGGAGCGGGACAGGGGGCGAGGGAGCCCCAGCATTTT
CSAGAGQGAREPQHF
>NA|TRBJ2-5|TRBV7-6|NA
TGTGCCAGCAGCTCGATACCCCAAGAGTCCCAGTACTTC
CASSSIPQESQYF
>few|TRBJ1-1|TRBV4-1|NA
TGCGCCAGCAGTTCCTACACTCCGAACACTGAAGCTTTCTTT
CASSSYTPNTEAFF
>few|TRBJ2-3|TRBV7-3|NA
TGTGCCAGCAGCTTTCGAGGGACACCGACTAGCACAGATACGCAGTATTTT
CASSFRGTPTSTDTQYF
>NA|TRBJ1-1|TRBV6-2/TRBV6-3|NA
TGTGCCAGCAGCCGCAGGGCAACTGAAGCTTTCTTT
CASSRRATEAFF